This T cell receptor (beta chain) was sequenced in a study of blood T cell repertoires in COVID-19 (dated by TCRdb to the early 2020s). Regarding the complete study: Samples covering the acute and convalescent phases of COVID-19 were provided by collaborators in the United States, Italy and Spain. The material from the prospective study consisted of cDNA or gDNA derived from T cells, B-cell-depleted T cells, or PBMCs. Subjects who had been exposed to COVID-19, were actively infected with it, or had recovered from it provided the deeply sampled blood TCRbeta repertoires that made up the dataset. The repertoires were made available in a free public database intended to serve as a resource for research on the immune response to SARS-CoV-2. The samples were drawn from the first 160 participants of the ongoing ImmuneRACE study and from 1,254 subjects provided by 6 global collaborators. A de-identified subject ID, COVID-19 status, age in years and sex were almost always included in the sample metadata. HLA class I and class II types, where available, came from metadata supplied by the sample provider rather than from assay-based typing.

TCRbeta CDR3 regions were amplified from genomic DNA using the immunoSEQ Assay, a bias-controlled multiplex PCR. As for the authors' bioinformatics: Within the assay, amplification of reference gene primers was used to estimate how many nucleated cells each sample contained. To quantify the absolute abundance of each unique TCRbeta CDR3 rearrangement, sequence reads were collapsed and filtered. For each sample, productive Simpson clonality was calculated as the square root of Simpson's diversity index over productive rearrangements. TCRdb holds this immuneACCESS table with in-frame rearrangements only. Some clones are missing; in checked studies, unresolved V genes explain under half, and the rest has no known cause. V and J calls and clone size are given by that table; D and trimming were obtained from the DNA. This sample comprises a few hundred thousand clones, approximately 88% of them detected only once. Together, the top ten hold approximately 3% of the sample.

Its CDR3 holds 14 amino acids, cysteine through phenylalanine. Only CDR3 DNA is held: 42 bases, read in frame from base 1. Germline trimming amounts to 7 bases on V and 4 bases on J, with 6 as the count of junction bases outside the gene matches. The germline V gene gives CDR1 as MNHEY and CDR2 as SVGAGI. Results the study describes overall, beyond this receptor: The amount of clinical and demographic metadata varied by source and participant and was provided uncurated.

A note on this clone: Its target antigen remains unknown. Within one base of it there is no much larger clone, and no base qualities were kept.

In Seattle, one collaborating source enrolled patients while the infection was active and tracked those patients longitudinally over the course of disease. Each collaborating institution followed its own protocols to collect whole blood in K2EDTA tubes. Collaborator samples were shipped for TCRbeta analysis as frozen whole blood, isolated PBMCs, or DNA extracted from either sample type. The sequence derives from a woman in her 30s with COVID-19, enrolled during active disease. The chain was built from TRBV6-5 and TRBJ2-3; a stretch of 9 junction bases matches TRBD1. Sequencing was done on a sample of peripheral blood. The base sequence is TGTGCCAGCATGCGACAGGGGGTCGCAGATACGCAGTATTTT. Its translation is CASMRQGVADTQYF.